This entry lists 24 T cell receptor beta chains sequenced from one sample in a study of OX40 agonist ivuxolimab in advanced cancers. The method was immunoSEQ multiplex PCR; TCRdb's version includes in-frame clones alone and lacks a portion of them. The sample contains 90,000 or so clones, approximately 90% of which appear only once. Material: CD4+ or CD8+ T cells sorted from blood, obtained in a trial of the OX40 agonist ivuxolimab. Receptor source: an adult with an advanced solid tumor such as melanoma, head and neck, liver or kidney cancer.

The V gene is TRBV9, the J gene TRBJ2-7, with D hard to call. Germline V gives CDR1 SGDLS, CDR2 YYNGEE. The V gene lost 3 bases and the J gene lost 3 bases, with 10 bases spanning the gap. There are 13 residues in the CDR3. The CDR3 protein is CASSALADYEQYF. CDR3 DNA sequence: TGTGCCAGCAGCGCCTTAGCCGACTACGAGCAGTACTTC.

The V and J genes are TRBV5-1 and TRBJ1-1; 7 nucleotides align to TRBD1. The J segment lost 3 bases and the V segment lost 4 bases, leaving 6 bases of the junction unmatched. The V gene's germline CDR1 is SGHRS and CDR2 YFSETQ. The CDR3 has 14 amino acids. The CDR3 loop is CASSVTTGDTEAFF. The CDR3 bases are TGCGCCAGCAGCGTAACAACAGGGGACACTGAAGCTTTCTTT.

This clone was picked up one time. The chain couples TRBV7-2 to TRBJ2-7, with 9 bases lining up with TRBD2. Germline V gene sequence: CDR1 SGHTA, CDR2 FQGNSA. The CDR3 is made up of 15 amino acids. J was trimmed by 4 bases and V by 5 bases; bases with no gene match: 9. As DNA, the CDR3 is TGTGCCAGCAGCCGCCTCCTTGCGGGAGGGTACGAGCAGTACTTC. Its translation: CASSRLLAGGYEQYF.

This chain joins TRBV6-5 and TRBJ1-2, with D possibly matching TRBD1 (5 bases). The CDR3 length is 13 residues. The germline V and J ends were trimmed by 8 bases and 8 bases, with 18 bases remaining between them. CDR1 and CDR2 (germline): MNHEY, SVGAGI. CDR3 DNA sequence: TGTGCCAGCCATCCGGAAGGGGATGACGGCTACACCTTC. Its translation is CASHPEGDDGYTF.

This clone was seen a handful of times. The chain couples TRBV4-2 to TRBJ1-6, with D unclear. The germline V and J ends were trimmed by 1 base and 4 bases, with 2 bases remaining between them. Germline V gives CDR1 LGHNA, CDR2 YNFKEQ. The CDR3 covers 13 residues. The CDR3 sequence is CASSQVYNSPLHF. CDR3 in DNA: TGTGCCAGCAGCCAAGTGTATAATTCACCCCTCCACTTT.

CDR3 nucleotides: TGTGCTAGTGGTTTGGCTAGCGGGGGGGCGTATGAGCAGTTCTTC. Its protein product is CASGLASGGAYEQFF. The rearrangement uses TRBV12-5 and TRBJ2-1, with TRBD2 identical over 12 bases. Per the germline V gene, CDR1 is LGHNT and CDR2 is FRNRAP. The CDR3 covers 15 residues. J gave up 8 bases and V 1 base, and 3 bases lay outside the gene matches.

The genes are TRBV9 and TRBJ1-1, with 7 nucleotides matching TRBD1. The V and J ends lost 4 bases and 1 base, in that order; junction bases with no gene match: 7. The CDR3 sequence is 15 residues long. Germline CDR1 is SGDLS and CDR2 is YYNGEE. DNA for the CDR3: TGTGCCAGCAGCAAAGACAGGGTGGCGAACACTGAAGCTTTCTTT. Protein product: CASSKDRVANTEAFF.

The chain combines TRBV7-2 with TRBJ2-5; D gene uncertain. Germline V gene lookup returns CDR1 SGHTA and CDR2 FQGNSA. V shed 5 bases and J shed 1 base, with 11 bases lying between them. The CDR3 runs to 14 residues. CDR3 residues: CASSPLGSQETQYF. CDR3 nucleotides: TGTGCCAGCAGCCCATTGGGGTCCCAAGAGACCCAGTACTTC.

This rearrangement joins TRBV4-3 to TRBJ2-7; possible D gene TRBD1, 6 bases. There are 15 residues in the CDR3. Germline V gene data show CDR1 as LGHNA and CDR2 as YSLEER. The ends were cut back, 3 bases at V and 4 bases at J, with 16 bases in the middle. CDR3 residues: CASSQIRDTSYEQYF. The CDR3 bases are TGCGCCAGCAGCCAGATCCGGGACACAAGTTACGAGCAGTACTTC.

This chain links TRBV19 with TRBJ2-5; 10 bases map to TRBD2. The CDR3 runs to 15 residues. V was clipped by 1 base and J by 5 bases; unmatched bases: 4. Germline assignment: CDR1 LNHDA and CDR2 SQIVND (reference sequence). The CDR3 nucleotides read TGTGCCAGTAGTATAGCCAGCGGGAGGGTGGAGACCCAGTACTTC. Translated: CASSIASGRVETQYF.

The CDR3 is CASSLGARADQPQHF. The CDR3, as DNA: TGTGCCAGCTCACTCGGGGCGAGGGCCGATCAGCCCCAGCATTTT. This rearrangement joins TRBV18 to TRBJ1-5; D might be TRBD1 (5 bases). The CDR3 extends over 15 amino acids. Germline CDR1 reads KGHSH; CDR2 reads LQKENI. With 4 bases removed from V and 5 bases from J, the gap between germline ends came to 15 bases.

This chain uses TRBV4-3 with TRBJ1-3; D gene ambiguous. Trimming stripped 5 bases from V and 4 bases from J, with 12 bases between. In germline, CDR1 is LGHNA, CDR2 YSLEER. This CDR3 has 14 residues. CDR3 sequence reads: CASSYLVEGNTIYF. The CDR3, as DNA: TGCGCCAGCAGCTACCTCGTAGAAGGAAACACCATATATTTT.

This clone was detected only once. CDR3 amino acids: CASSLGRAPTGGNTIYF. DNA for the CDR3: TGTGCCAGCAGCTTAGGGCGAGCCCCGACGGGTGGAAACACCATATATTTT. V and J are TRBV7-9 and TRBJ1-3; no clear D gene. Germline CDR1 reads SEHNR; CDR2 reads FQNEAQ (reference sequence). The CDR3 is 17 amino acids. Trimming removed 1 base from V and 3 bases from J, with 16 bases in between.

This clone was detected a few times. V usage is TRBV7-2 and J usage is TRBJ1-5; D may be TRBD1 (5 bases). Between the trimmed V and J ends, which lost 4 bases and 0 bases, there was a span of 10 bases. CDR3 length: 15 residues. Per germline, CDR1 SGHTA and CDR2 FQGNSA. Written as DNA, the CDR3 is TGTGCCAGCAGCTCGGGACTTCTTAGCAATCAGCCCCAGCATTTT. It encodes CASSSGLLSNQPQHF. The variable domain in full, completed from reference TRBV7-2 and TRBJ1-5, reads GAGVSQSPSNKVTEKGKDVELRCDPISGHTALYWYRQSLGQGLEFLIYFQGNSAPDKSGLPSDRFSAERTGGSVSTLTIQRTQQEDSAVYLCASSSGLLSNQPQHFGDGTRLSIL.

The chain employs TRBV7-6 and TRBJ2-7, with TRBD1 matching over 7 bases. The CDR3 is 15 amino acids. The V gene's germline CDR1 is SGHVS and CDR2 FNYEAQ. V dropped 3 bases and J dropped 6; count of bases not matched to a gene: 11. The chain's CDR3 is CASSLAGGSTSEQYF. CDR3 DNA sequence: TGTGCCAGCAGCTTGGCAGGGGGATCCACATCCGAGCAGTACTTC.

J is TRBJ2-1 and V is TRBV25-1; D may be TRBD2 (6 bases). Trimming stripped 6 bases from V and 0 bases from J, with 12 bases between. Germline V gives CDR1 MGHDK, CDR2 SYGVNS. The CDR3 runs to 15 residues. CDR3 protein: CASRAGTHSYNEQFF. In DNA form, the CDR3 reads TGTGCCAGCAGGGCCGGGACTCACTCCTACAATGAGCAGTTCTTC.

The gene calls are TRBV6-4 and TRBJ1-1, with 8 nucleotides matching TRBD1. The trim removed 6 bases at V and 4 bases at J, leaving 10 bases unmatched. CDR1 and CDR2 (germline): MRHNA, SNTAGT. The CDR3 length is 15 residues. CDR3 amino acids: CASRIQGAPGTEAFF. The CDR3 region has the DNA TGTGCCAGCAGGATCCAGGGGGCCCCGGGCACTGAAGCTTTCTTT.

The chain links TRBV19 to TRBJ1-2; D not resolved. Germline loops: CDR1 LNHDA, CDR2 SQIVND (reference sequence). V was pared by 5 bases and J by 9 bases, with 13 bases between. This CDR3 region has 12 residues. The CDR3 DNA sequence: TGTGCCAGTAGTTGGCCGGGCGGGAGCTACACCTTC. Translated: CASSWPGGSYTF.

Worth noting for this clone: One end of the junction varies from germline; a read error may be responsible. This chain connects TRBV7-7 to TRBJ2-3, with D hard to call. The CDR3 runs 13 residues. Germline V lookup: CDR1 SSHAT, CDR2 FNYEAQ (reference sequence). CDR3 protein: CASSLVSTDTQYF. CDR3 nucleotide sequence: TGTGCTAGCAGCTTAGTCAGCACAGATACGCAGTATTTT.

The V call is TRBV7-8, the J call TRBJ1-2; no firm D call. The germline CDR1 and CDR2 sequences are SGHVS and FQNEAQ. This CDR3 contains 15 residues. V lost 1 base and J lost 6, with 15 bases in between. The CDR3 sequence is CASSLEAWTPHGYTF. The CDR3 DNA reads TGTGCCAGCAGCTTAGAGGCCTGGACTCCGCATGGCTACACCTTC. The complete variable domain, with remaining parts taken from reference TRBV7-8 and TRBJ1-2, reads GAGVSQSPRYKVAKRGQDVALRCDPISGHVSLFWYQQALGQGPEFLTYFQNEAQLDKSGLPSDRFFAERPEGSVSTLKIQRTQQEDSAVYLCASSLEAWTPHGYTFGSGTRLTVV.

The chain joins TRBV7-3 to TRBJ2-2, with 8 bases lining up with TRBD1. This CDR3 comprises 16 residues. Germline V gives CDR1 SGHTA, CDR2 FQGTGA. V shed 4 bases and J 7 bases; nucleotides not matched to a gene: 11. As DNA, the CDR3 is TGTGCCAGCAGCTCCCGGACAGGGAAGGAACTCGGGGAGCTGTTTTTT. Its translation is CASSSRTGKELGELFF.

The rearrangement joins TRBV29-1 to TRBJ2-7, with D hard to call. Trimming pared 7 bases from V and 3 bases from J, leaving 13 bases between. Germline V gene sequence: CDR1 SQVTM, CDR2 ANQGSEA. This CDR3 region has 12 residues. Here the CDR3 reads CSAESSGYEQYF. The CDR3 coding sequence is TGCAGCGCCGAGTCGTCGGGCTACGAGCAGTACTTC.

This sequence joins TRBV2 and TRBJ2-6, with D tentatively TRBD1 (6 bases). Trimming took 6 bases from V and 0 from J, leaving 9 bases between them. Germline V gene data show CDR1 as SNHLY and CDR2 as FYNNEI. CDR3 size: 15 residues. The CDR3 is CASRTGSSGANVLTF. As DNA, the CDR3 is TGTGCCAGCAGAACAGGGAGCTCTGGGGCCAACGTCCTGACTTTC.

The chain combines TRBV19 with TRBJ2-5, with 9 bases matching TRBD2. V lost 3 bases to trimming and J lost 5 bases; unmatched junction nucleotides: 13. CDR3 length equals 17 residues. The germline V gene encodes CDR1 LNHDA and CDR2 SQIVND (reference sequence). The CDR3 nucleotides read TGTGCCAGTAGTATGGAGTGGGGACTAGCCGTCGGGGAGACCCAGTACTTC. This encodes CASSMEWGLAVGETQYF.